This entry is about one T cell receptor beta chain. These data belong to a study of regulatory T cells in long-lasting Graves disease. Construction of TCR beta libraries relied on iRepertoire HTBI primers and on Arm-PCR targeting CDR3 regions. TCRdb recomputed calls from the multiplex PCR reads with MiXCR, one row per CDR3 protein. Found here are around 400,000 distinct CDR3 sequences, roughly 24% of them singletons; the top ten hold 25% to 35%. V was shortened by 1 base and J by 0 bases, with 13 bases between the two germline ends. The germline gives CDR1 DFQATT, CDR2 SNEGSKA (reference sequence). There are 15 residues in the CDR3. The time point denotes: persistent/refractory GD, antithyroid drugs over 5 years with positive TRAb. RNA extracted from PBMCs served as the sequencing template.

Sequenced material: peripheral blood mononuclear cells (PBMCs), taken when the disease was refractory, from a patient treated with antithyroid drugs. The chain combines TRBV20-1 with TRBJ2-7; a weak D match, TRBD2 (6 bases). The receptor's source is a woman in her 40s with Graves disease. In DNA, the CDR3 is TGCAGTGCTAGAGCGTGGGGGGAGAGCTCCTACGAGCAGTACTTC. Amino acids: CSARAWGESSYEQYF.